This paragraph covers one T cell receptor beta chain sequence. Its antigen is not identified. The V segment lost 6 bases and the J segment 0 bases; nucleotides outside the gene matches: 7. The CDR3 extends over 18 amino acids. Germline CDR1 reads SGHAT; CDR2 reads FQNNGV. Treatment meaning: roughly 18 received Ad26.COV2.S at low or high dose, single or two shots; about 5 received placebo; per-sample allocation not given. Specimen acquisition occurred on day 63 following the initial vaccine or placebo injection. In the vaccine, an Ad26 vector expressed the SARS-CoV-2 spike of the Wuhan strain. Assay: immunoSEQ multiplex PCR; the TCRdb copy retains only in-frame clones and omits some. Of about half a million clones listed, about 88% are singletons. This specimen comes from a study of Ad26.COV2.S vaccination and SARS-CoV-2 variants. About the study: Donor had been placed in the Ad26.COV2.S arm of the COV1001 trial.

Study-level findings and limits: Researchers cautioned that TCR breadth and depth analyses may have underestimated total T cell responses.

The J gene is TRBJ2-1, the V gene TRBV11-2; 14 positions agree with TRBD2. The receptor comes from a person aged 18-60 years who received the Ad26.COV2.S COVID-19 vaccine or a placebo. This material consisted of peripheral blood, taken in a trial of Ad26.COV2.S vaccine versus placebo. The CDR3 sequence: CASRRLAGGKSSYNEQFF. In DNA, the CDR3 is TGTGCCAGCAGACGACTAGCGGGGGGGAAAAGCTCCTACAATGAGCAGTTCTTC.